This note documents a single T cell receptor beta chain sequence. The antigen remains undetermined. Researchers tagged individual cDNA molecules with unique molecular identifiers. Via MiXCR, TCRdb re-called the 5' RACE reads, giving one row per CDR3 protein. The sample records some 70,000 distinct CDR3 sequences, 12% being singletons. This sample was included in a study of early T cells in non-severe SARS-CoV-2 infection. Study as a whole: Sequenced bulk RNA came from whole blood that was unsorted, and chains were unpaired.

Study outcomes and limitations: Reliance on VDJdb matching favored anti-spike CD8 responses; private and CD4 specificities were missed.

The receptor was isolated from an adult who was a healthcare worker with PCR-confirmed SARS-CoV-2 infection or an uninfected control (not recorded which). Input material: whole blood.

The CDR3 DNA is TGCAGCGTTGACCGACTAGCGGAAGAGACCCAGTACTTC. Its protein product is CSVDRLAEETQYF. The rearrangement uses TRBV29-1 and TRBJ2-5, with 9 bases aligning to TRBD2. CDR3 length: 13 amino acids. Germline trimming cut 3 bases from V and 3 bases from J; bases unmatched to any gene: 2. Germline assignment: CDR1 SQVTM and CDR2 ANQGSEA.